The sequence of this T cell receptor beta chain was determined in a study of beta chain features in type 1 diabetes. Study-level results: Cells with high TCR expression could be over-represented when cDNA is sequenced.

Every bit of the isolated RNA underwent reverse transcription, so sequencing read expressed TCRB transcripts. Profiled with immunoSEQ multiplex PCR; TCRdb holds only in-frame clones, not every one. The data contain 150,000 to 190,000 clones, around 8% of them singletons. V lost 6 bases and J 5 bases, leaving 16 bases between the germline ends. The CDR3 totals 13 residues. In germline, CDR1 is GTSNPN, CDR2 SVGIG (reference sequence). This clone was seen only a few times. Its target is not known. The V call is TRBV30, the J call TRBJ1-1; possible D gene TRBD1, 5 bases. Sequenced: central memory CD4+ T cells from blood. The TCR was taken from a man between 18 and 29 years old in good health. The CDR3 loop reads CACKLGAGTEAFF. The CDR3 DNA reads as TGTGCCTGTAAGTTAGGGGCTGGGACTGAAGCTTTCTTT.